This TCR beta chain emerged from a study of monozygotic twins with inflammatory bowel disease. Study-wide results and limits: Limited statistical power may explain no repertoire similarity difference between concordant and discordant twins. Heterogeneous immunosuppressive treatment regimens may have introduced variability into patient repertoires. A reduction in TCRbeta diversity (inverse Simpson) was seen in IBD patients relative to healthy co-twins.

TCRdb reprocessed the 5' RACE reads, keeping one entry per CDR3 protein, no DNA. In total, the table holds about 420,000 distinct CDR3 sequences. A remark on this clonotype: Its antigen is unknown.

The germline gives CDR1 SEHNR, CDR2 FQNEAQ (reference sequence). The CDR3 covers 16 residues. Sequenced input: blood. This receptor was identified in a human donor with ulcerative colitis or Crohn's disease, or a healthy co-twin of an affected twin (not recorded which). The genes are TRBV7-9 and TRBJ2-1; TCRdb indicates TRBD2, and absent DNA this call remains unverified. CDR3: CASSRYSGRLYNEQFF.